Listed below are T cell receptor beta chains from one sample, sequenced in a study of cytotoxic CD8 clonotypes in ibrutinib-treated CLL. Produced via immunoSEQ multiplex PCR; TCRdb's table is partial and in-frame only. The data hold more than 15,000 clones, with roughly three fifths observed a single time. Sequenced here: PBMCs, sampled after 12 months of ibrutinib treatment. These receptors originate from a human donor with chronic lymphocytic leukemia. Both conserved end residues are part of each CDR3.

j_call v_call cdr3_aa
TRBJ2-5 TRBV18 CASSPGTGGETQYF
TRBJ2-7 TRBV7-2 CASSLMNEKAYEQYF
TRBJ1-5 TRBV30 CAWNRDREQPQHF
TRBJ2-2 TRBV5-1 CASSPRTETGTGELFF
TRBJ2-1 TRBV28 CASRVAGGFNEQFF
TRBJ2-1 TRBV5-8 CASSLTARPHEQFF
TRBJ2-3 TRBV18 CASSLLAFTDTQYF
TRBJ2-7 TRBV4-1 CASSQDHGGSVYEQYF
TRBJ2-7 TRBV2 CASTRSSYEQYF
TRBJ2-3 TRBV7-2 CASSRGGAGDTQYF
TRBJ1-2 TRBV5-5 CASSFMTENYGYTF
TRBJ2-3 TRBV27 CASSGYTDTQYF
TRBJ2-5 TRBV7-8 CASRDSRGGFRREETQYF
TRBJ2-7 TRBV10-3 CAISESSEYEQYF
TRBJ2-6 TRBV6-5 CASSYYGSGANVLTF
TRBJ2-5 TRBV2 CASNRLGQETQYF
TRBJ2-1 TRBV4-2 CASSPTSGLPKGQFF
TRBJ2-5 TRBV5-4 CASSRTSGTQETQYF
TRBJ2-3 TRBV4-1 CASSQAILAGADTQYF
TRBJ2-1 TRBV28 CASSSRRGRNEQFF
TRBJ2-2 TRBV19 CASIASGRSDTGELFF
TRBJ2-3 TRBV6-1 CASRTGQDTDTQYF
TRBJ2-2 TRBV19 CASSPGTGIEELFF
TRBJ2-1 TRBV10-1 CASSDGWEQFF
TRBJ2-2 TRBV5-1 CASSFGTSGSSGELFF
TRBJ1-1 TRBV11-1 CASSLRDKRVTEAFF
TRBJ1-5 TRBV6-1 CASSSDRGSQPQHF
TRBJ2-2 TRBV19 CASIQNTGELFF
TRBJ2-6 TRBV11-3 CASSPGGTGANVLTF
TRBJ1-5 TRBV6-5 CASSYSYRGLGQPQHF
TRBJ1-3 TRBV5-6 CASSLGYSGNTIYF
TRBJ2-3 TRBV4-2 CASSHATKHLAGVPDTQYF
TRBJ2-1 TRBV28 CASLRQGSRDEQFF
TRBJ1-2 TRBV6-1 CASATQGTLLAF
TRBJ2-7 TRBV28 CASSSPGLMSYEQYF
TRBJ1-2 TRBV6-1 CASSEQRTYGYTF
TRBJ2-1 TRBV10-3 CAISAINLNNEQFF
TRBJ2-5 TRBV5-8 CASSLAGSPGGVETQYF
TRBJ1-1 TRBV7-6 CASSTTVLGTEAFF
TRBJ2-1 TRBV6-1 CASSESFSSYNEQFF
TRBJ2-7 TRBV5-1 CASSLEGLGSGVSYEQYF
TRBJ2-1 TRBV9 CASSVASGVTEQFF
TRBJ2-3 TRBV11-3 CASSPELREAGTDTQYF
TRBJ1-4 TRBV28 CASSTTETNEKLFF
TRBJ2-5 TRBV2 CASGGQETQYF
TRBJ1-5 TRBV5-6 CASRRGQGNQPQHF
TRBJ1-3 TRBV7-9 CASSPSGFSGNTIYF
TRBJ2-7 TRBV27 CASSLVQGAAYEQYF
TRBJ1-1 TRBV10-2 CASSLLPAEAFF